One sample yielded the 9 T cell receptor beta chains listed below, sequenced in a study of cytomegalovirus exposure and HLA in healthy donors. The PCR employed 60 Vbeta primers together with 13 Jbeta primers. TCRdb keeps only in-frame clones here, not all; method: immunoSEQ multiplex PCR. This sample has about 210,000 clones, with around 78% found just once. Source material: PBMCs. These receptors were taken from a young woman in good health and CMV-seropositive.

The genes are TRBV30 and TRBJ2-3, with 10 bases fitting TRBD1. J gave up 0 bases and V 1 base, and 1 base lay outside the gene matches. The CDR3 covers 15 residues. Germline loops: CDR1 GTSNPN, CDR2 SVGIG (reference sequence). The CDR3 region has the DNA TGTGCCTGGAGTGGGACAGGGGGAAGCACAGATACGCAGTATTTT. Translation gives CAWSGTGGSTDTQYF. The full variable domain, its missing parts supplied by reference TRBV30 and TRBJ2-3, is SQTIHQWPATLVQPVGSPLSLECTVEGTSNPNLYWYRQAAGRGLQLLFYSVGIGQISSEVPQNLSASRPQDRQFILSSKKLLLSDSGFYLCAWSGTGGSTDTQYFGPGTRLTVL.

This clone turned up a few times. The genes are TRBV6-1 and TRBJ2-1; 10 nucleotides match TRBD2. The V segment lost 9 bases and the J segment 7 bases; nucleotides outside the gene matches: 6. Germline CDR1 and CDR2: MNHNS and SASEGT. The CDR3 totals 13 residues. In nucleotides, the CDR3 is TGTGCCAGTCTAGCGGGAGCAGGTAATGAGCAGTTCTTC. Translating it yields CASLAGAGNEQFF.

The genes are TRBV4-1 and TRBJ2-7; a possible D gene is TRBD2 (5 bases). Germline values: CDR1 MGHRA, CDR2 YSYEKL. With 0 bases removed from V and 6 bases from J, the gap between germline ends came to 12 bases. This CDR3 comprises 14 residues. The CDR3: CASSQDAGTVEQYF. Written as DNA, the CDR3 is TGCGCCAGCAGCCAAGATGCGGGCACTGTCGAGCAGTACTTC.

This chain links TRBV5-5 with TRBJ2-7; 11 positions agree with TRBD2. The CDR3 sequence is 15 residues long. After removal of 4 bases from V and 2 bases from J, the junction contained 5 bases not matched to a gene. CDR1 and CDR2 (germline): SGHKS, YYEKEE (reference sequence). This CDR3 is CASSPGLADAYEQYF. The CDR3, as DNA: TGTGCCAGCAGCCCGGGACTAGCGGATGCCTACGAGCAGTACTTC.

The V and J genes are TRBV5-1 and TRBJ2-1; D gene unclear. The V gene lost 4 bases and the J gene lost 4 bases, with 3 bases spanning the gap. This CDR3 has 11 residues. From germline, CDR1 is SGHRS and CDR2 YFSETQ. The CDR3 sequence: CASSLYNEQFF. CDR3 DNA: TGCGCCAGCAGCCTGTACAATGAGCAGTTCTTC.

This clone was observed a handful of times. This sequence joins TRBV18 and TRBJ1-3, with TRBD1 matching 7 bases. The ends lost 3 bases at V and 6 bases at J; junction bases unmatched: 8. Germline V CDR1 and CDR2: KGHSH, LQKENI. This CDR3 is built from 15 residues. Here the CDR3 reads CASSPSGTEVNTIYF. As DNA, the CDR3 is TGTGCCAGCTCACCTTCCGGGACAGAAGTAAACACCATATATTTT.

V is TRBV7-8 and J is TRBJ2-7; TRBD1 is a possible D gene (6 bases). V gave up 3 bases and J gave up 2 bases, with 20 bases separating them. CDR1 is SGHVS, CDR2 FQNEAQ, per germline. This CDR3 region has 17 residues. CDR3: CASSFDLGRGYTYEQYF. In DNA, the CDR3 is TGTGCCAGCAGCTTCGACCTCGGCAGGGGTTATACCTACGAGCAGTACTTC.

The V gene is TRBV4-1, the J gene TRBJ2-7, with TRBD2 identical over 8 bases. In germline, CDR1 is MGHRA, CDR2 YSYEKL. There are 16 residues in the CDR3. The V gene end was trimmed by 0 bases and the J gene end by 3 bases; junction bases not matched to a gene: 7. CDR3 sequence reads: CASSQDSSRGGYEQYF. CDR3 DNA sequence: TGCGCCAGCAGCCAAGACTCTAGCCGGGGGGGCTACGAGCAGTACTTC.

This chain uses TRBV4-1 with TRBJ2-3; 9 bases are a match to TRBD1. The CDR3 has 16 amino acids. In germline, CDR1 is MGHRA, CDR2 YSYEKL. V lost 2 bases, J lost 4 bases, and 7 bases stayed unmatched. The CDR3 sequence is CASSQPRTGVADTQYF. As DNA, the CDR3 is TGCGCCAGCAGCCAACCACGGACAGGGGTGGCAGATACGCAGTATTTT.